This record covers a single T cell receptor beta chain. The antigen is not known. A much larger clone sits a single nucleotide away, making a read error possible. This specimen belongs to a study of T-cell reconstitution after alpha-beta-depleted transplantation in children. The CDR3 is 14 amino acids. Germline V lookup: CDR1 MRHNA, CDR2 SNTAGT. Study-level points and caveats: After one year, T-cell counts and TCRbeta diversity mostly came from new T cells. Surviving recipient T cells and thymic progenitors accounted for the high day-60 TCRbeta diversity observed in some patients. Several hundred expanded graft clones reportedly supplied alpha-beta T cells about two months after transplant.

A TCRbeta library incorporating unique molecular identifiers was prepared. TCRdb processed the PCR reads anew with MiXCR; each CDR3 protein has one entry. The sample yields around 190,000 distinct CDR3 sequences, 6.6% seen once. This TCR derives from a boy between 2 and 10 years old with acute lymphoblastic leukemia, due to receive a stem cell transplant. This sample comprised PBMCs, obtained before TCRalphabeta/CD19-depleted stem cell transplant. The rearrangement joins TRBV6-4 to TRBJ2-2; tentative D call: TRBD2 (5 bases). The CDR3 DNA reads TGTGCCAGAAAGACTTTACTTAACACCGGGGAGCTGTATTTT. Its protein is CARKTLLNTGELYF.